The clone carrying this TCR beta chain was seen at least ten times. The antigen is unknown. Via MiXCR, TCRdb re-called the 5' RACE reads, giving one row per CDR3 protein. The table shows roughly 350,000 distinct CDR3 sequences, with over 20% occurring only once. The source of the sample is a study of T-cell memory formation after mild COVID-19. Study-wide points: Clones from the second wave (peaking day 37) had unconfirmed SARS-CoV-2 specificity. Some SARS-CoV-2-responding clones were already detected in memory before infection. The main location of contracting CD4+ clones was CM and EM, and that of contracting CD8+ clones was EMRA.

The V and J ends lost 0 bases and 3 bases respectively, with 15 bases between them. The CDR3 totals 17 residues. CDR1 is SGHRS and CDR2 is YFSETQ in the germline V gene. The origin of this receptor is an adult woman who had mild COVID-19 (a few samples of this study predate the infection). Cell type and time point are not known. Specimen: PBMCs or a T cell subset sorted from them (not recorded which). The gene calls are TRBV5-1 and TRBJ2-2, with a possible D match to TRBD2 (5 bases). The CDR3 region is CASSLARWVEDTGELFF. CDR3 coding DNA: TGCGCCAGCAGCTTGGCCCGATGGGTGGAGGACACCGGGGAGCTGTTTTTT.